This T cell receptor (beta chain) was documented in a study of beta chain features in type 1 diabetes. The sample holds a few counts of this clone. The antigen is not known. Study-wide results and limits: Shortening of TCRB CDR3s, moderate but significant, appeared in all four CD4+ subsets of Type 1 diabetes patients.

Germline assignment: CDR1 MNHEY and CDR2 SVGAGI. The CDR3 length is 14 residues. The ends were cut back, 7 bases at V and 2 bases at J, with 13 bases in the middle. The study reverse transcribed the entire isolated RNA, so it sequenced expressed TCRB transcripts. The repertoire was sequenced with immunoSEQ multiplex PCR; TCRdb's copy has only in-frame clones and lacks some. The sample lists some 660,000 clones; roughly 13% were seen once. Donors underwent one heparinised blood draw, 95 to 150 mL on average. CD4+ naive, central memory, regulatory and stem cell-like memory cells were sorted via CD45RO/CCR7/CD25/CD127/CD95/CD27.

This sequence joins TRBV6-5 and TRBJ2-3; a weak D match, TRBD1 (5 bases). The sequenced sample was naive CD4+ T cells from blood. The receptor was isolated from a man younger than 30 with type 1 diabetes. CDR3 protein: CASKQQGPTDTQYF. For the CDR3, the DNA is TGTGCCAGCAAACAGCAGGGTCCCACAGATACGCAGTATTTT.